This is a list of T cell receptor beta chains from one sample in a study of blood T cell repertoires in COVID-19. Profiled with immunoSEQ multiplex PCR; TCRdb holds only in-frame clones, not every one. The data show some 460,000 clones, about 89% seen once. Sequences were obtained from peripheral blood. The receptors stem from a woman in her 30s with acute or convalescent COVID-19. Each CDR3 is given with its conserved first and last residue. Each record gives: J gene, clone size, V gene, D gene, CDR3 DNA, CDR3 protein. A D gene is named only where the DNA matches it firmly. Part of the rows lack a size; the others show once, few, many or a class for expanded clones.

J: TRBJ2-5; size: -; V: TRBV5-1; D: -; DNA: TGCGCCAGCAGCTTGGGACGGGGGGCCCAAGAGACCCAGTACTTC; CDR3: CASSLGRGAQETQYF
J: TRBJ1-5; size: -; V: TRBV6-6; D: -; DNA: TGTGCCACCGGGGACGGGGGGGGAAATCAGCCCCAGCATTTT; CDR3: CATGDGGGNQPQHF
J: TRBJ1-1; size: -; V: TRBV10-2; D: -; DNA: TGCGCCAGCTCATCACAGGGGAACACTGAAGCTTTCTTT; CDR3: CASSSQGNTEAFF
J: TRBJ2-1; size: -; V: TRBV28; D: -; DNA: TGTGCCAGCATTGGGGGGGACACTGACAATGAGCAGTTCTTC; CDR3: CASIGGDTDNEQFF
J: TRBJ1-2; size: -; V: TRBV5-5; D: -; DNA: TGTGCCAGCAGCAGCCACTATGGCTACACCTTC; CDR3: CASSSHYGYTF
J: TRBJ1-6; size: -; V: TRBV27; D: TRBD1; DNA: TGTGCCAGCAGTTTGGGGACAGGAGCCTATAATTCACCCCTCCACTTT; CDR3: CASSLGTGAYNSPLHF
J: TRBJ1-1; size: -; V: TRBV4-1; D: -; DNA: TGCGCCAGCAGCCAGGGGGCCGTAATGAACACTGAAGCTTTCTTT; CDR3: CASSQGAVMNTEAFF
J: TRBJ2-3; size: -; V: TRBV13; D: TRBD2; DNA: TGTGCCAGCAGCTTAATTGGGGGACTAGCGGCGAGCACAGATACGCAGTATTTT; CDR3: CASSLIGGLAASTDTQYF
J: TRBJ1-2; size: -; V: TRBV5-1; D: TRBD1; DNA: TGCGCCAGCAGCTTCCAGGGGGACAGGGGAGGCTACACCTTC; CDR3: CASSFQGDRGGYTF
J: TRBJ2-1; size: -; V: TRBV28; D: -; DNA: TGTGCCAGCAGCTTCCGTGAAGGACATCCCTACAATGAGCAGTTCTTC; CDR3: CASSFREGHPYNEQFF
J: TRBJ1-5; size: -; V: TRBV24-1; D: TRBD1; DNA: TGTGCCACCAGTGATTGGGGGACAGATCAGCCCCAGCATTTT; CDR3: CATSDWGTDQPQHF
J: TRBJ2-1; size: -; V: TRBV5-1; D: TRBD1; DNA: TGCGCCAGCAGCCCCGGGACAGGGGATGAGCAGTTCTTC; CDR3: CASSPGTGDEQFF
J: TRBJ2-7; size: -; V: TRBV5-5; D: -; DNA: TGTGCCAGCAGCCCTATGGGGCCATACGAGCAGTACTTC; CDR3: CASSPMGPYEQYF
J: TRBJ1-5; size: -; V: TRBV10-1; D: -; DNA: TGCGCCAGCAGTGAGTCGACCCGGACAGTCAATAGCAATCAGCCCCAGCATTTT; CDR3: CASSESTRTVNSNQPQHF
J: TRBJ1-2; size: -; V: TRBV15; D: -; DNA: TGTGCCACCAGCAATCACGGACAGTACTATGGCTACACCTTC; CDR3: CATSNHGQYYGYTF
J: TRBJ2-7; size: -; V: TRBV14; D: -; DNA: TGTGCCAGCAGCCCCAGGGGGGACTCCTACGAGCAGTACTTC; CDR3: CASSPRGDSYEQYF
J: TRBJ2-1; size: -; V: TRBV30; D: -; DNA: TGTGCCTGGAACACCGGGACTTCATACAATGAGCAGTTCTTC; CDR3: CAWNTGTSYNEQFF
J: TRBJ2-4; size: once; V: TRBV5-3; D: -; DNA: TGTGCCAGAAACACCAGGCCCCAGGAGGGTGTCGACAAAAACATTCAGTACTTC; CDR3: CARNTRPQEGVDKNIQYF
J: TRBJ2-5; size: -; V: TRBV24-1; D: -; DNA: TGTGCCACCAGTGACACAGAGTCCAGACAAGAGACCCAGTACTTC; CDR3: CATSDTESRQETQYF
J: TRBJ1-5; size: -; V: TRBV10-3; D: -; DNA: TGTGCCACCGGCGTGAGACCCGGGGAGCCCCAGCATTTT; CDR3: CATGVRPGEPQHF
J: TRBJ1-2; size: -; V: TRBV19; D: -; DNA: TGTGCCAGTCGACTAGGTGATGGCTATACCTTC; CDR3: CASRLGDGYTF
J: TRBJ1-5; size: -; V: TRBV2; D: -; DNA: TGTGCCAGCAGTGATTCGGGGTATCAGCCCCAGCATTTT; CDR3: CASSDSGYQPQHF
J: TRBJ2-7; size: -; V: TRBV19; D: TRBD1; DNA: TGTGCCAGTAGTCAACAGGGGGAGCAGTACTTC; CDR3: CASSQQGEQYF
J: TRBJ2-1; size: few; V: TRBV7-8; D: TRBD2; DNA: TGTGCCAGCAGCGGCGGGGGTTTAGCGGGGACCTACAATGAGCAGTTCTTC; CDR3: CASSGGGLAGTYNEQFF
J: TRBJ1-1; size: -; V: TRBV27; D: TRBD1; DNA: TGTGCCAGCAGTAGGGACAGGGGGGACACTGAAGCTTTCTTT; CDR3: CASSRDRGDTEAFF
J: TRBJ2-6; size: -; V: TRBV23-1; D: TRBD1; DNA: TGCGCCAGCAGTCAACCGACGGGACAGGGGTTCGCCAACGTCCTGACTTTC; CDR3: CASSQPTGQGFANVLTF